This T cell receptor beta chain appears in the sequencing data of a study of cytomegalovirus exposure and HLA in healthy donors. Across the whole study: One earlier analysis, a look at around 170 million T cells, found roughly 110 million unique TCR beta sequences. Findings and caveats of the study: TCR sequences were mostly rare, though some public TCRs occurred in many donors. Reportedly, diagnosis of cytomegalovirus status by the classifier showed high specificity and sensitivity. About 87% or about 30% of the time was how often most TCR beta V segments were productive, according to an earlier analysis.

Remarks on this clone: Its antigen is currently unknown.

PCR primers comprised 60 Vbeta and 13 Jbeta primers. Using immunoSEQ multiplex PCR, the repertoire was profiled, and TCRdb retains in-frame clones only, with some absent. Altogether around 85,000 clones are present, just under 80% being singletons, with the ten largest covering 6% to 9.5%. The source of this sequence is a young man in good health and CMV-seronegative. Sequencing was done on a sample of PBMCs.

CDR3 sequence (DNA): TGTGCCAGCAGCTTGCTAGCGGGGGATACAGATACGCAGTATTTT. Its translation is CASSLLAGDTDTQYF. This chain links TRBV7-6 with TRBJ2-3; 10 bases match TRBD2. After removal of 3 bases from V and 3 bases from J, the junction contained 3 bases not matched to a gene. Germline CDR1 and CDR2: SGHVS and FNYEAQ. CDR3 size: 15 residues.